Listed here are 21 T cell receptor beta chains from one sample, sequenced in a study of blood T cell repertoires in COVID-19. Measured with immunoSEQ multiplex PCR; TCRdb has only the in-frame clones, and not every one. The sample shows some 46,000 clones, approximately 89% of them seen only once. The sequenced sample was peripheral blood. These receptors all stem from a man in his 60s with acute or convalescent COVID-19.

This clone has only one observation. The rearrangement uses TRBV4-1 and TRBJ1-4; 10 bases fit TRBD1. The germline gives CDR1 MGHRA, CDR2 YSYEKL. V lost 4 bases, J lost 2 bases, and 4 bases stayed unmatched. CDR3 length equals 16 residues. CDR3 region: CASSRGQGVTNEKLFF. CDR3 DNA sequence: TGCGCCAGCAGCCGAGGACAGGGGGTCACTAATGAAAAACTGTTTTTT.

The V call is TRBV28, the J call TRBJ1-2; TRBD1 is a possible D gene (5 bases). The germline gives CDR1 MDHEN, CDR2 SYDVKM. V lost 3 bases and J lost 4, with 12 bases in between. This CDR3 is built from 14 residues. The CDR3 DNA sequence: TGTGCCAGCAGTTTGGAACAGGCCGCCTATGGCTACACCTTC. Protein: CASSLEQAAYGYTF.

The table lists this clone with a count of one. The chain couples TRBV7-3 to TRBJ2-3; no firm D call. The CDR3 contains 13 residues. Germline V gene sequence: CDR1 SGHTA, CDR2 FQGTGA. The V end was cut by 1 base, the J end by 2 bases, with 4 bases between. CDR3 nucleotides: TGTGCCAGCAGCTTAATCATCACAGATACGCAGTATTTT. The encoded protein is CASSLIITDTQYF.

This chain connects TRBV27 to TRBJ1-1; TRBD1 might be the D (5 bases). Germline assignment: CDR1 MNHEY and CDR2 SMNVEV (reference sequence). CDR3 length: 17 amino acids. With 2 bases removed from V and 6 bases from J, the gap between germline ends came to 22 bases. CDR3 DNA sequence: TGTGCCAGCAGTTTAGGGGCAGGGAAGGGAAAGTTCGCTGAAGCTTTCTTT. The encoded protein is CASSLGAGKGKFAEAFF.

This clone was found once. The chain recombines TRBV19 with TRBJ1-5, with unresolved D. Trimming cost V 0 bases and J 8 bases, with 11 bases left between them. The germline V gene has CDR1 LNHDA and CDR2 SQIVND (reference sequence). The CDR3 runs 14 residues. In DNA, the CDR3 is TGTGCCAGTAGTATAGAGGAGGGCCCGAAGCCCCAGCATTTT. Residues: CASSIEEGPKPQHF.

CDR3 protein: CASSSLAGAHEQFF. The CDR3, as DNA: TGTGCCAGCAGCTCGCTAGCGGGAGCCCATGAGCAGTTCTTC. The rearrangement links TRBV11-3 to TRBJ2-1; TRBD2 matches at 10 bases. Unmatched junction bases numbered 5, after V lost 4 bases and J lost 8 bases. This CDR3 has 14 amino acids. Looked up from germline, CDR1 is SGHNT and CDR2 is YENEEA.

The chain links TRBV29-1 to TRBJ1-2; perhaps TRBD1 as D (5 bases). V shed 5 bases and J shed 0 bases, with 22 bases lying between them. This CDR3 is built from 17 residues. Germline V gene data show CDR1 as SQVTM and CDR2 as ANQGSEA. CDR3 in DNA: TGCAGCGTTCATTCTAATGGAGGGACCGGATCTAACTATGGCTACACCTTC. Amino acid sequence: CSVHSNGGTGSNYGYTF.

This clone rates as medium-sized. The V and J genes are TRBV28 and TRBJ1-5, with D hard to call. This CDR3 comprises 16 residues. Trimming removed 2 bases at V and 3 bases at J, with 14 bases between. Germline CDR1 MDHEN, CDR2 SYDVKM. DNA for the CDR3: TGTGCCAGCAGTTTAGAGGCGTTTCAGCCCAATCAGCCCCAGCATTTT. Translated, it gives CASSLEAFQPNQPQHF.

V usage is TRBV30 and J usage is TRBJ2-7, with 9 bases aligning to TRBD1. There are 16 residues in the CDR3. The trim removed 7 bases at V and 2 bases at J, leaving 15 bases unmatched. The germline CDR1 and CDR2 sequences are GTSNPN and SVGIG (reference sequence). The CDR3: CALYQHPGQGTYEQYF. DNA of the CDR3: TGTGCCTTGTACCAACACCCGGGACAGGGAACCTACGAGCAGTACTTC.

This clone was seen more than once but under ten times. The chain is built from TRBV2 and TRBJ1-2; D may be TRBD1 (5 bases). The ends were cut back, 4 bases at V and 3 bases at J, with 15 bases in the middle. The CDR3 has 15 amino acids. Germline loops: CDR1 SNHLY, CDR2 FYNNEI. The CDR3 spells CASSASGRADYGYTF. For the CDR3, the DNA is TGTGCCAGCAGTGCGTCCGGCAGGGCGGACTATGGCTACACCTTC.

The chain combines TRBV7-2 with TRBJ2-5; D gene ambiguous. With 3 bases removed from V and 0 bases from J, the gap between germline ends came to 5 bases. This CDR3 contains 13 residues. Germline lookup yields CDR1 SGHTA and CDR2 FQGNSA. This CDR3 reads CASSFMYQETQYF. DNA for the CDR3: TGTGCCAGCAGCTTTATGTACCAAGAGACCCAGTACTTC.

The chain carries TRBV10-1 and TRBJ2-7; 10 nucleotides agree with TRBD2. V lost 8 bases and J lost 2; bases outside the gene matches: 12. The CDR3 is 16 amino acids. CDR1 WNHNN and CDR2 SYGVQD come from the germline V gene (reference sequence). CDR3 loop: CASPPQTSGCPYEQYF. The CDR3 DNA is TGCGCCAGCCCCCCCCAGACTAGCGGGTGCCCCTACGAGCAGTACTTC.

The rearrangement uses TRBV6-4 and TRBJ1-3, with D maybe TRBD1 (5 bases). Germline V lookup: CDR1 MRHNA, CDR2 SNTAGT. V was pared by 0 bases and J by 4 bases, with 16 bases between. The CDR3 totals 17 residues. CDR3 DNA: TGTGCCAGCAGTGACTCGGGGGAGGGCGAAAAAGGAAACACCATATATTTT. It translates to CASSDSGEGEKGNTIYF.

The genes are TRBV6-2 or TRBV6-3 and TRBJ1-5; 8 nucleotides match TRBD1. Germline V gene data show CDR1 as MNHEY and CDR2 as SVGEGT. Unmatched junction bases numbered 4, after V lost 4 bases and J lost 2 bases. This CDR3 has 15 residues. The CDR3 bases are TGTGCCAGCAGTTCCAGGGGGCTCGGCAATCAGCCCCAGCATTTT. Encoded protein: CASSSRGLGNQPQHF.

This chain uses TRBV5-5 with TRBJ2-2, with 14 positions matching TRBD2. The CDR3 consists of 16 residues. CDR1 and CDR2 from the germline V gene are SGHKS and YYEKEE (reference sequence). Losses at the gene ends were 6 bases for V and 7 bases for J; bases not matched to a gene: 8. The CDR3 DNA sequence: TGTGCCAGCACCCTACGACTAGCGGGAGGGTTCGGGGAGCTGTTTTTT. This encodes CASTLRLAGGFGELFF.

This chain joins TRBV5-8 and TRBJ2-2, with D maybe TRBD2 (5 bases). Germline V gene data show CDR1 as SGHTS and CDR2 as YDEGEE. V was cut by 4 bases and J by 5 bases, with 18 bases left in between. The CDR3 length is 16 residues. CDR3 sequence: CASSARVDLVTGELFF. CDR3 bases: TGTGCCAGCAGCGCGCGGGTAGACCTCGTGACCGGGGAGCTGTTTTTT.

The chain uses TRBV5-1 and TRBJ2-7, with D perhaps matching TRBD2 (5 bases). Germline loops: CDR1 SGHRS, CDR2 YFSETQ. V lost 3 bases to trimming and J lost 0 bases, with 19 bases between them. The CDR3 is 17 residues long. The CDR3 DNA reads TGCGCCAGCAGCTGGAGGTTCGAGGCGGGCAGCTCCTACGAGCAGTACTTC. Translating gives CASSWRFEAGSSYEQYF.

The chain has TRBV7-8 and TRBJ1-2, with TRBD1 matching 8 bases. V gave up 4 bases and J gave up 7 bases; unmatched junction bases: 11. CDR3 length equals 15 residues. CDR1 is SGHVS and CDR2 is FQNEAQ in the germline V gene. CDR3 coding DNA: TGTGCCAGCAGCTCCTACGGCACAGGGGGTTTTGGCTACACCTTC. This translates into CASSSYGTGGFGYTF. The full variable domain, with the rest looked up from reference TRBV7-8 and TRBJ1-2, is GAGVSQSPRYKVAKRGQDVALRCDPISGHVSLFWYQQALGQGPEFLTYFQNEAQLDKSGLPSDRFFAERPEGSVSTLKIQRTQQEDSAVYLCASSSYGTGGFGYTFGSGTRLTVV.

As concerns this clone: The sample carries other DNA sequences with the same CDR3. CDR3: CASSLSGQGGTGELFF. CDR3 nucleotides: TGCGCCAGCAGCTTGTCTGGACAGGGGGGTACCGGGGAGCTGTTTTTT. The chain is built from TRBV5-1 and TRBJ2-2, with 10 bases that match TRBD1. The CDR3 contains 16 residues. Germline V gene data show CDR1 as SGHRS and CDR2 as YFSETQ. Unmatched junction bases numbered 5, after V lost 1 base and J lost 5 bases.

The chain couples TRBV11-2 to TRBJ2-7; 9 bases are shared with TRBD2. The CDR3 is 16 amino acids. Germline V gene data show CDR1 as SGHAT and CDR2 as FQNNGV. J was trimmed by 4 bases and V by 6 bases; bases with no gene match: 13. Here the CDR3 reads CASREVAGGKPYEQYF. The CDR3 region has the DNA TGTGCCAGCAGGGAGGTGGCGGGAGGGAAGCCTTACGAGCAGTACTTC.

V gene TRBV24-1 combines with J gene TRBJ1-2; TRBD1 might be the D (6 bases). Trimming shortened V by 3 bases and J by 4 bases, and 17 bases separated the two germline ends. This CDR3 has 16 amino acids. Germline lookup yields CDR1 KGHDR and CDR2 SFDVKD. The CDR3 DNA is TGTGCCACCAGTGATCCCACGGACAGTGCGCTCTATGGCTACACCTTC. Its protein is CATSDPTDSALYGYTF.